Listed below are T cell receptor beta chains from one sample, sequenced in a study of shared clonotypes between healthy human individuals. Sequencing used immunoSEQ multiplex PCR; TCRdb keeps in-frame clones, though not all of them. The data show 2 million to 2.5 million clones, approximately 96% seen once. The specimen sequenced was naive CD4+ T cells sorted from blood. Receptors originate from a man aged 18 to 30 in good health. CDR3s include the opening cysteine and the closing phenylalanine or tryptophan. Fields, in order: J gene, clone size, D gene, V gene, CDR3 DNA, CDR3 protein. The D gene is left open where the match is weak. Expanded clones get a size class; other rows say once, few or many, or leave the size out.

j_gene: TRBJ2-1; abundance: .; d_gene: .; v_gene: TRBV5-1; CDR3nt: TGCGCCAGCAGCTCCTCGTCTAGCTCCTACAATGAGCAGTTCTTC; CDR3aa: CASSSSSSSYNEQFF
j_gene: TRBJ1-4; abundance: .; d_gene: TRBD1; v_gene: TRBV5-4; CDR3nt: TGTGCCAGCAGCTCCACCGGACAGGGGGCCGGTAATGAAAAACTGTTTTTT; CDR3aa: CASSSTGQGAGNEKLFF
j_gene: TRBJ2-2; abundance: .; d_gene: .; v_gene: TRBV11-2; CDR3nt: TGTGCCAGCAGCTTAGTGGGCGGGATTGCCGGGGAGCTGTTTTTT; CDR3aa: CASSLVGGIAGELFF
j_gene: TRBJ2-2; abundance: .; d_gene: .; v_gene: TRBV2; CDR3nt: TGTGCCAGCAGTGAATTGGCGGTGAACACCGGGGAGCTGTTTTTT; CDR3aa: CASSELAVNTGELFF
j_gene: TRBJ2-5; abundance: .; d_gene: .; v_gene: TRBV10-1; CDR3nt: TGCGCCAGCAGCGTTTTTACGGGGGACTCCCAAGAGACCCAGTACTTC; CDR3aa: CASSVFTGDSQETQYF
j_gene: TRBJ2-1; abundance: .; d_gene: .; v_gene: TRBV6-1; CDR3nt: TGTGCCAGCAGTGTCTACAGGGTGGGGAACTACAATGAGCAGTTCTTC; CDR3aa: CASSVYRVGNYNEQFF
j_gene: TRBJ2-7; abundance: .; d_gene: TRBD2; v_gene: TRBV18; CDR3nt: TGTGCCAGCTCACGCAGCGGGACTAGCGGCGACTACGAGCAGTACTTC; CDR3aa: CASSRSGTSGDYEQYF
j_gene: TRBJ2-5; abundance: once; d_gene: .; v_gene: TRBV5-8; CDR3nt: TGTGCCAGCGGGGCGAGGGGACATCCTACTTACCAAGAGACCCAGTACTTC; CDR3aa: CASGARGHPTYQETQYF
j_gene: TRBJ2-3; abundance: .; d_gene: TRBD2; v_gene: TRBV2; CDR3nt: TGTGCCAGCACGGTGGAGCGGGGTAGCACAGATACGCAGTATTTT; CDR3aa: CASTVERGSTDTQYF
j_gene: TRBJ2-3; abundance: .; d_gene: TRBD1; v_gene: TRBV5-1; CDR3nt: TGCGCCAGCAGCACGGGACAGCCTAGCACAGATACGCAGTATTTT; CDR3aa: CASSTGQPSTDTQYF
j_gene: TRBJ1-5; abundance: .; d_gene: .; v_gene: TRBV6-1; CDR3nt: TGTGCCAGCAGTGCAGGGGATTGGTATCAGCCCCAGCATTTT; CDR3aa: CASSAGDWYQPQHF
j_gene: TRBJ1-2; abundance: once; d_gene: .; v_gene: TRBV10-3; CDR3nt: TGTGCCATCAGTGAGTCTTGGGTAAACTATGGCTACACCTTC; CDR3aa: CAISESWVNYGYTF
j_gene: TRBJ2-5; abundance: .; d_gene: .; v_gene: TRBV21-1; CDR3nt: TGTGCCAGCAGCGCCTGGACTAGCGGACAAGAGACCCAGTACTTC; CDR3aa: CASSAWTSGQETQYF
j_gene: TRBJ2-2; abundance: .; d_gene: .; v_gene: TRBV5-4; CDR3nt: TGTGCCAGCAGCTTCGGCCCCACTACCGGGGAGCTGTTTTTT; CDR3aa: CASSFGPTTGELFF
j_gene: TRBJ2-1; abundance: once; d_gene: .; v_gene: TRBV5-1; CDR3nt: TGCGCCAGCAGATTGTCCCAGGGCTCCTACAATGAGCAGTTCTTC; CDR3aa: CASRLSQGSYNEQFF
j_gene: TRBJ1-3; abundance: few; d_gene: TRBD1; v_gene: TRBV18; CDR3nt: TGTGCCAGCTCACCCGGACAGGGGCCAAAGGGAAACACCATATATTTT; CDR3aa: CASSPGQGPKGNTIYF
j_gene: TRBJ2-3; abundance: .; d_gene: .; v_gene: TRBV10-3; CDR3nt: TGTGCCATCAGCCAACCTCAAGGGAGCAATACGCAGTATTTT; CDR3aa: CAISQPQGSNTQYF
j_gene: TRBJ2-2; abundance: .; d_gene: TRBD1; v_gene: TRBV5-6; CDR3nt: TGTGCCAGCAGCACAGACAGGGGGCGAGCCGGGGAGCTGTTTTTT; CDR3aa: CASSTDRGRAGELFF
j_gene: TRBJ2-2; abundance: .; d_gene: TRBD1; v_gene: TRBV5-1; CDR3nt: TGCGCCAGCCGCCCTGGGACAGGGAACACCGGGGAGCTGTTTTTT; CDR3aa: CASRPGTGNTGELFF
j_gene: TRBJ1-6; abundance: .; d_gene: .; v_gene: TRBV19; CDR3nt: TGTGCCAGTAGTATAGATCGAAGCGGGAATTCACCCCTCCACTTT; CDR3aa: CASSIDRSGNSPLHF
j_gene: TRBJ1-1; abundance: .; d_gene: .; v_gene: TRBV18; CDR3nt: TGTGCCAGCTCAGTTATTCGGGGGGGCGAAGCTTTCTTT; CDR3aa: CASSVIRGGEAFF
j_gene: TRBJ1-6; abundance: .; d_gene: .; v_gene: TRBV19; CDR3nt: TGTGCCAGTAACCCGACAGGATCGGGGAATTCACCCCTCCACTTT; CDR3aa: CASNPTGSGNSPLHF
j_gene: TRBJ1-1; abundance: .; d_gene: .; v_gene: TRBV5-1; CDR3nt: TGCGCCAGCAGCTTATTCGTCAGTTTGAACACTGAAGCTTTCTTT; CDR3aa: CASSLFVSLNTEAFF
j_gene: TRBJ2-6; abundance: .; d_gene: .; v_gene: TRBV4-3; CDR3nt: TGCGCCAGCAGCCAAGAGGCCGTCCTCGGGTCTGGGGCCAACGTCCTGACTTTC; CDR3aa: CASSQEAVLGSGANVLTF
j_gene: TRBJ1-4; abundance: .; d_gene: .; v_gene: TRBV6-5; CDR3nt: TGTGCCAGCAGTTACTCCTCCGGGGTGGATGAAAAACTGTTTTTT; CDR3aa: CASSYSSGVDEKLFF
j_gene: TRBJ1-4; abundance: .; d_gene: .; v_gene: TRBV30; CDR3nt: TGTGCCTGGAGTGGCGGAGGGGGTGCAACTAATGAAAAACTGTTTTTT; CDR3aa: CAWSGGGGATNEKLFF
j_gene: TRBJ1-2; abundance: .; d_gene: .; v_gene: TRBV6-6; CDR3nt: TGTGCCAGCAGCCTCCTTGAGGGCTACACCTTC; CDR3aa: CASSLLEGYTF
j_gene: TRBJ1-3; abundance: .; d_gene: .; v_gene: TRBV29-1; CDR3nt: TGCAGCGGGCGTTTCTCTGGAAACACCATATATTTT; CDR3aa: CSGRFSGNTIYF
j_gene: TRBJ1-1; abundance: .; d_gene: .; v_gene: TRBV30; CDR3nt: TGTGCCTGGAGTAAAATTTCAGGATCTCCTGAAGCTTTCTTT; CDR3aa: CAWSKISGSPEAFF
j_gene: TRBJ1-1; abundance: .; d_gene: .; v_gene: TRBV6-5; CDR3nt: TGTGCCAGCAGTTACAGGTCAGGGAACACTGAAGCTTTCTTT; CDR3aa: CASSYRSGNTEAFF
j_gene: TRBJ2-5; abundance: .; d_gene: .; v_gene: TRBV11-2; CDR3nt: TGTGCCAGCAGCTCCTGGGGCGGGGCCCAGTACTTC; CDR3aa: CASSSWGGAQYF
j_gene: TRBJ2-3; abundance: .; d_gene: TRBD1; v_gene: TRBV5-1; CDR3nt: TGCGCCAGCAGCACAGGACAGGGTAGGATAGATACGCAGTATTTT; CDR3aa: CASSTGQGRIDTQYF
j_gene: TRBJ2-5; abundance: .; d_gene: .; v_gene: TRBV6-5; CDR3nt: TGTGCCAGCATCCAAGCCGGAGGGGGAGAGACCCAGTACTTC; CDR3aa: CASIQAGGGETQYF
j_gene: TRBJ2-3; abundance: .; d_gene: .; v_gene: TRBV19; CDR3nt: TGTGCCAGTAGTACCCTAACTAGCACAGATACGCAGTATTTT; CDR3aa: CASSTLTSTDTQYF
j_gene: TRBJ2-1; abundance: .; d_gene: .; v_gene: TRBV7-7; CDR3nt: TGTGCTAGCAGCTTAAATTGGGGACTCGGGGGCGGTGAGCAGTTCTTC; CDR3aa: CASSLNWGLGGGEQFF
j_gene: TRBJ2-7; abundance: .; d_gene: .; v_gene: TRBV5-1; CDR3nt: TGCGCCAGCAGCTACCGGCAGCTCTCCTACGAGCAGTACTTC; CDR3aa: CASSYRQLSYEQYF
j_gene: TRBJ2-7; abundance: .; d_gene: .; v_gene: TRBV4-1; CDR3nt: TGCGCCAGCAGCCCCGACAGCTACGAGCAGTACTTC; CDR3aa: CASSPDSYEQYF
j_gene: TRBJ1-1; abundance: .; d_gene: .; v_gene: TRBV2; CDR3nt: TGTGCCAGCAGTGAATTAGACCGGCTCGGGGTATTGCCCATGAACACTGAAGCTTTCTTT; CDR3aa: CASSELDRLGVLPMNTEAFF
j_gene: TRBJ1-5; abundance: .; d_gene: .; v_gene: TRBV30; CDR3nt: TGTGCCTGGAGTGATAGTGCGTATAGCAATCAGCCCCAGCATTTT; CDR3aa: CAWSDSAYSNQPQHF
j_gene: TRBJ2-1; abundance: .; d_gene: TRBD2; v_gene: TRBV4-1; CDR3nt: TGCGCCAGCAGCCTGACTAGCGCGAGCTCCTACAATGAGCAGTTCTTC; CDR3aa: CASSLTSASSYNEQFF
j_gene: TRBJ1-1; abundance: .; d_gene: .; v_gene: TRBV6-1; CDR3nt: TGTGCCAGCAGGGAGGAAGACTTGAACACTGAAGCTTTCTTT; CDR3aa: CASREEDLNTEAFF
j_gene: TRBJ2-5; abundance: .; d_gene: .; v_gene: TRBV4-1; CDR3nt: TGCGCCAGCAGCCAAGCTCCAGGGAATCAAGAGACCCAGTACTTC; CDR3aa: CASSQAPGNQETQYF
j_gene: TRBJ1-3; abundance: .; d_gene: .; v_gene: TRBV19; CDR3nt: TGTGCCAGTAGTATGGGGTCTGGAAACACCATATATTTT; CDR3aa: CASSMGSGNTIYF
j_gene: TRBJ1-1; abundance: .; d_gene: .; v_gene: TRBV11-2; CDR3nt: TGTGCCAGCAGCGGACTTCGAGCTTTCTTT; CDR3aa: CASSGLRAFF
j_gene: TRBJ1-5; abundance: .; d_gene: TRBD1; v_gene: TRBV6-1; CDR3nt: TGTGCCAGCAGTGTACAGGGGGGCCATCAGCCCCAGCATTTT; CDR3aa: CASSVQGGHQPQHF
j_gene: TRBJ2-1; abundance: .; d_gene: .; v_gene: TRBV7-8; CDR3nt: TGTGCCAGCAGCTTAGGGGTTGGGAAAAGCTCCTACAATGAGCAGTTCTTC; CDR3aa: CASSLGVGKSSYNEQFF
j_gene: TRBJ1-2; abundance: .; d_gene: TRBD1; v_gene: TRBV5-3; CDR3nt: TGTGCCAGAAGCCTAACCGGACAGGTCTATGGCTACACCTTC; CDR3aa: CARSLTGQVYGYTF
j_gene: TRBJ2-7; abundance: .; d_gene: TRBD1; v_gene: TRBV5-1; CDR3nt: TGCGCCAGCAGCTCCGAGGGACAGGGGCTGGGGGAGCAGTACTTC; CDR3aa: CASSSEGQGLGEQYF
j_gene: TRBJ2-2; abundance: .; d_gene: .; v_gene: TRBV7-3; CDR3nt: TGTGGCAGCCGGGGAGATAACACCGGGGAGCTGTTTTTT; CDR3aa: CGSRGDNTGELFF